This TCR beta chain originates from a study of blood T cell repertoires in COVID-19. The V end lost 4 bases, the J end lost 11 bases, and 12 bases lay between the germline ends. CDR1 is SGHVS and CDR2 is FQNEAQ in the germline V gene. There are 11 residues in the CDR3. TCRdb keeps only in-frame clones here, not all; method: immunoSEQ multiplex PCR. The sample includes roughly 170,000 clones, roughly 83% of them seen just once. The clonotype originates from a woman aged 50 to 60 who had recovered from COVID-19. The chain employs TRBV7-8 and TRBJ2-7, with D possibly matching TRBD2 (6 bases). The specimen sequenced was PBMCs or T cells enriched from blood (not recorded which). DNA of the CDR3: TGTGCCAGCAGCTCCCCCGGGGAGGAGTACGTC. It is translated as CASSSPGEEYV.